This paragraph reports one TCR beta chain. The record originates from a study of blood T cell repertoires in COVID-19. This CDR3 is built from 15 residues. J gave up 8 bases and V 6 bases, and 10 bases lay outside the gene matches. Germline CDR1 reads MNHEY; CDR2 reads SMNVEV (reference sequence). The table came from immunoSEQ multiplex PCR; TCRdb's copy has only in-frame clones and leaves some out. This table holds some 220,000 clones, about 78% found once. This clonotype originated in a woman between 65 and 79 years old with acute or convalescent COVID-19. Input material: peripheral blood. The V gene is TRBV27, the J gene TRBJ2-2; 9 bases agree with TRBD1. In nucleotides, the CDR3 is TGTGCCAGCAGACCCATGGGACAGGGTATTGGGGAGCTGTTTTTT. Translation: CASRPMGQGIGELFF.